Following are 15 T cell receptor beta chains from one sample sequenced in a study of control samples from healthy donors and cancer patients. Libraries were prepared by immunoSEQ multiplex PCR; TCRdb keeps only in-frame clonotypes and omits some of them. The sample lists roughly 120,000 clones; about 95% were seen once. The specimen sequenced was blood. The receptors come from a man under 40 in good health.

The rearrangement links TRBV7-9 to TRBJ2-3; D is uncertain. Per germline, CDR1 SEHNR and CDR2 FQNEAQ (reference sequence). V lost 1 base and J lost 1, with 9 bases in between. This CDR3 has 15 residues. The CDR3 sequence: CASSLGSHGTDTQYF. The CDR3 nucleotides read TGTGCCAGCAGCTTAGGCAGCCACGGCACAGATACGCAGTATTTT.

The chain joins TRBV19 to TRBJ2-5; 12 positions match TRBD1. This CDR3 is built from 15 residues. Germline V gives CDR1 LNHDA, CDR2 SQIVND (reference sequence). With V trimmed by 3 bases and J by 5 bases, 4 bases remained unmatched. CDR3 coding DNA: TGTGCCAGTAGTATGACCGGGACAGGGGGCGAGACCCAGTACTTC. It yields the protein CASSMTGTGGETQYF.

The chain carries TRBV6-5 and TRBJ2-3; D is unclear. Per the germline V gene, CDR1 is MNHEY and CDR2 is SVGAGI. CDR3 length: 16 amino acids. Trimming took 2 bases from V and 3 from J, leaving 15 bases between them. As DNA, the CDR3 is TGTGCCAGCAGTTACGCGTTGGGCAGAACTACAGATACGCAGTATTTT. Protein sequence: CASSYALGRTTDTQYF.

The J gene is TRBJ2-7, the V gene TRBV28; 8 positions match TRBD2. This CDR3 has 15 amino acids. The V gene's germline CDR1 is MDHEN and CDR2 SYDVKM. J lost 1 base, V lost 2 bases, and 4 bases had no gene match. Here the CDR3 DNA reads TGTGCCAGCAGTTTACGAGGACTAGCTTCCTACGAGCAGTACTTC. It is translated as CASSLRGLASYEQYF.

This CDR3 is CASIRGRRNQPQHF. CDR3 DNA: TGTGCCAGCATTCGTGGCAGGAGAAATCAGCCCCAGCATTTT. This sequence joins TRBV21-1 and TRBJ1-5. TRBV21-1 is a pseudogene locus. The CDR3 covers 14 residues.

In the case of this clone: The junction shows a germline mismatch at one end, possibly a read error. CDR3 bases: TGTGCTAGCAGCCTGGGGGGCTTAGGGAGTTCAGATACGCAGTATTTT. Amino acids: CASSLGGLGSSDTQYF. This chain links TRBV7-7 with TRBJ2-3; D could derive from TRBD1 or TRBD2 (6 bases each). The CDR3 contains 16 residues. Looked up from germline, CDR1 is SSHAT and CDR2 is FNYEAQ (reference sequence).

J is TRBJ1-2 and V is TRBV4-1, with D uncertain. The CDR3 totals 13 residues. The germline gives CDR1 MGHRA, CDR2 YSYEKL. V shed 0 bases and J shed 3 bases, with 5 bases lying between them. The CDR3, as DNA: TGCGCCAGCAGCCAAGATCGACACTATGGCTACACCTTC. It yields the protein CASSQDRHYGYTF.

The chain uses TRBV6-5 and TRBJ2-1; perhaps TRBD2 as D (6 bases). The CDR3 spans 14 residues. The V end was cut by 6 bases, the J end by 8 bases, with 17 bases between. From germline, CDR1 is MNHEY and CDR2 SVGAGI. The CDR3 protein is CASRGGGSADEQFF. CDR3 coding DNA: TGTGCCAGCAGGGGGGGAGGCAGTGCGGATGAGCAGTTCTTC.

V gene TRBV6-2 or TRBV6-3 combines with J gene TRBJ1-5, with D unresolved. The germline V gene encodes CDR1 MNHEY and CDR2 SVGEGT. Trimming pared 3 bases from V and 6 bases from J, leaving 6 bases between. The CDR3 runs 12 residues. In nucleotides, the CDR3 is TGTGCCAGCAGTTATTCCTTTCAGCCCCAGCATTTT. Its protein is CASSYSFQPQHF.

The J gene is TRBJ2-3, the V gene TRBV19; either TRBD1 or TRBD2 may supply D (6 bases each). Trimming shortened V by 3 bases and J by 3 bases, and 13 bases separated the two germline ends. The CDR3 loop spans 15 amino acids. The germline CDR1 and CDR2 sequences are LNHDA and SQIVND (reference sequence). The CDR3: CASSIPKGGTDTQYF. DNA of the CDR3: TGTGCCAGTAGTATTCCCAAGGGGGGAACAGATACGCAGTATTTT.

CDR3 sequence: CASRSAYEQYF. Written as DNA, the CDR3 is TGTGCCAGCCGATCCGCCTACGAGCAGTACTTC. The chain recombines TRBV12-3 or TRBV12-4 with TRBJ2-7, with no clear D. V lost 8 bases, J lost 2 bases, and 7 bases lay in between. The CDR3 is 11 residues long.

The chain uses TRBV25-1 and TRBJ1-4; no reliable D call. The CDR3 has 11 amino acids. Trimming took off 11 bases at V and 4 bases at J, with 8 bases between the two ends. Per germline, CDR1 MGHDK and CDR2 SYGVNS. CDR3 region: CAYRNNEKLFF. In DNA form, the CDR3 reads TGTGCCTACCGGAATAATGAAAAACTGTTTTTT.

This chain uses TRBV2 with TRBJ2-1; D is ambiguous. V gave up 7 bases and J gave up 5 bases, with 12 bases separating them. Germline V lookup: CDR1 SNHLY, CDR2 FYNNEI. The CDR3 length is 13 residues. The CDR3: CASKVGLNNEQFF. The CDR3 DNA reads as TGTGCCAGCAAGGTGGGCTTGAACAATGAGCAGTTCTTC.

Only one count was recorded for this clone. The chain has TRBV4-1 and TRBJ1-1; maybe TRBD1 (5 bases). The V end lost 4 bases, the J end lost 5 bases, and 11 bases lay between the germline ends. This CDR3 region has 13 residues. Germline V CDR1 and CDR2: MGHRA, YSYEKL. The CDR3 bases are TGCGCCAGCAGCCGGGACTGGGGGACTGAAGCTTTCTTT. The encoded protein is CASSRDWGTEAFF.

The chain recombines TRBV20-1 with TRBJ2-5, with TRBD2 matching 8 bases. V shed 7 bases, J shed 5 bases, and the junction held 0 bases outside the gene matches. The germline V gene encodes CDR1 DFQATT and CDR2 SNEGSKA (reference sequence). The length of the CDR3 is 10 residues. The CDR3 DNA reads TGCAGTGGCGGGGGGGAGACCCAGTACTTC. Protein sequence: CSGGGETQYF.